The 18 T cell receptor beta chains below all came from one sample that was sequenced in a study of PD-1 blockade in classical Hodgkin lymphoma. The repertoire was sequenced with immunoSEQ multiplex PCR; TCRdb's copy has only in-frame clones and lacks some. The repertoire includes 50,000 to 65,000 clones, around 93% of them detected once, and more than 9% sits in the top ten. No patient escaped relapse after autologous stem cell transplantation, and brentuximab vedotin exposure varied. The sequences come from peripheral blood mononuclear cells (PBMCs), collected before the second cycle of nivolumab. These receptors all come from a human donor with classical Hodgkin lymphoma.

This chain uses TRBV5-1 with TRBJ2-1, with 14 bases matching TRBD2. The CDR3 spans 16 residues. The germline V gene has CDR1 SGHRS and CDR2 YFSETQ. Trimming at V came to 2 bases and at J to 7 bases, leaving 5 bases not matched to a gene. CDR3 loop: CASSFRGTSGSNEQFF. The CDR3 bases are TGCGCCAGCAGCTTCAGGGGGACTAGCGGGAGTAATGAGCAGTTCTTC.

The rearrangement links TRBV5-1 to TRBJ2-7, with 7 bases matching TRBD1. The germline gives CDR1 SGHRS, CDR2 YFSETQ. The V and J ends lost 4 bases and 3 bases, in that order; junction bases with no gene match: 13. The CDR3 runs to 16 residues. This CDR3 reads CASSENWDSQFYEQYF. The CDR3 DNA sequence: TGCGCCAGCAGCGAAAATTGGGACAGTCAATTCTACGAGCAGTACTTC.

This clone was found once. The CDR3 DNA reads as TGTGCCTGGGGTACTGAGGGGGCCAGGATCAATGAGCAGTTCTTC. Translated, it gives CAWGTEGARINEQFF. This rearrangement joins TRBV30 to TRBJ2-1; 7 nucleotides line up with TRBD1. Germline CDR1 and CDR2: GTSNPN and SVGIG (reference sequence). After removal of 5 bases from V and 6 bases from J, the junction contained 13 bases not matched to a gene. CDR3 size: 15 residues.

The CDR3 here is CASSLKPTMYSSYEQYF. CDR3 nucleotides: TGTGCCAGCAGTTTAAAGCCGACTATGTACAGCTCCTACGAGCAGTACTTC. The chain links TRBV27 to TRBJ2-7; D perhaps matches TRBD2 (5 bases). The germline CDR1 and CDR2 sequences are MNHEY and SMNVEV (reference sequence). The CDR3 extends over 17 amino acids. The V end lost 2 bases, the J end lost 0 bases, and 17 bases lay between the germline ends.

The chain has TRBV13 and TRBJ2-3; 9 bases agree with TRBD1. The CDR3 runs 14 residues. V dropped 5 bases and J dropped 4; count of bases not matched to a gene: 4. Germline V CDR1 and CDR2: PRHDT, FYEKMQ (reference sequence). The CDR3 nucleotides read TGTGCCAGCAGCCTAAGGACAGGGGCAGATACGCAGTATTTT. Translation: CASSLRTGADTQYF.

The gene calls are TRBV4-2 and TRBJ2-3; D remains unclear. Per the germline V gene, CDR1 is LGHNA and CDR2 is YNFKEQ. This CDR3 is 13 amino acids long. V lost 6 bases to trimming and J lost 1 base, with 8 bases between them. The CDR3 protein is CASRGSGTDTQYF. CDR3 DNA: TGTGCCAGCAGGGGTTCGGGCACAGATACGCAGTATTTT.

There are a few counts of this clone. The chain couples TRBV6-6 to TRBJ2-1; D may correspond to TRBD1 or TRBD2 (6 bases each). CDR1 and CDR2 (germline): MNHNY, SVGAGI (reference sequence). The V end was cut by 0 bases, the J end by 9 bases, with 15 bases between. The length of the CDR3 is 15 residues. The CDR3 DNA follows: TGTGCCAGCAGTTACTCTTTGCAAAGGGGGGCTGAGCAGTTCTTC. Protein product: CASSYSLQRGAEQFF.

The rearrangement joins TRBV2 to TRBJ1-4; TRBD1 might be the D (5 bases). CDR1 and CDR2 from the germline V gene are SNHLY and FYNNEI. This CDR3 contains 15 residues. V lost 1 base and J lost 6, with 12 bases in between. Written as DNA, the CDR3 is TGTGCCAGCAGTGAAGAAGGGGCGGGATATGAAAAACTGTTTTTT. Translation: CASSEEGAGYEKLFF.

The rearrangement uses TRBV9 and TRBJ2-7; 7 bases are a match to TRBD1. The J segment lost 2 bases and the V segment lost 0 bases, leaving 5 bases of the junction unmatched. The V gene's germline CDR1 is SGDLS and CDR2 YYNGEE. The CDR3 runs 15 residues. The CDR3 coding sequence is TGTGCCAGCAGCGTAGAAGGACAGGAGGCCTACGAGCAGTACTTC. Its translation: CASSVEGQEAYEQYF.

The rearrangement joins TRBV28 to TRBJ2-7, with 8 bases aligning to TRBD1. After removal of 6 bases from V and 0 bases from J, the junction contained 4 bases not matched to a gene. This CDR3 comprises 14 residues. Per germline, CDR1 MDHEN and CDR2 SYDVKM. CDR3 nucleotides: TGTGCCAGCAGAAGGACAGGGCTCTCCTACGAGCAGTACTTC. Protein sequence: CASRRTGLSYEQYF.

The chain is built from TRBV23-1 and TRBJ2-3; possibly TRBD1 or TRBD2 for D (5 bases each). TRBV23-1 is annotated as an ORF whose role is uncertain. V lost 4 bases to trimming and J lost 4 bases, with 15 bases between them. This CDR3 has 15 residues. The DNA of the CDR3 is TGCGCCAGCAGTCCATGGGGGTCGTCCCCAGATACGCAGTATTTT. It specifies CASSPWGSSPDTQYF.

The V and J genes are TRBV27 and TRBJ1-2; 7 bases agree with TRBD1. V gave up 3 bases and J gave up 8 bases; unmatched junction bases: 6. This CDR3 is built from 13 residues. Germline V gene lookup returns CDR1 MNHEY and CDR2 SMNVEV (reference sequence). CDR3 protein: CASSFTGAGGYTF. In DNA, the CDR3 is TGTGCCAGCAGTTTCACAGGGGCGGGAGGCTACACCTTC.

V gene TRBV7-3 combines with J gene TRBJ1-2; D is unclear. V lost 5 bases and J lost 8, with 12 bases in between. The CDR3 is 12 residues long. The V gene's germline CDR1 is SGHTA and CDR2 FQGTGA. The CDR3 region is CASSAGDGGYTF. CDR3 nucleotide sequence: TGTGCCAGCAGCGCCGGGGATGGAGGCTACACCTTC.

The chain links TRBV6-1 to TRBJ2-2, with D tentatively TRBD2 (5 bases). Germline V gene sequence: CDR1 MNHNS, CDR2 SASEGT. The CDR3 runs 13 residues. Trimming removed 7 bases at V and 8 bases at J, with 14 bases between. CDR3 protein: CASNPRVTGELFF. The CDR3 region has the DNA TGTGCCAGCAATCCGCGGGTTACTGGGGAGCTGTTTTTT.

The CDR3 nucleotides are TGTGCCAGCAGTTACTCATCCGGGAATGAGCAGTACTTC. Its translation is CASSYSSGNEQYF. The chain has TRBV6-6 and TRBJ2-7, with D perhaps matching TRBD2 (5 bases). V lost 0 bases to trimming and J lost 7 bases, with 10 bases between them. The CDR3 extends over 13 amino acids. Germline loops: CDR1 MNHNY, CDR2 SVGAGI (reference sequence).

This rearrangement joins TRBV5-4 to TRBJ2-7, with 8 positions matching TRBD2. V dropped 6 bases and J dropped 5; count of bases not matched to a gene: 13. Germline V CDR1 and CDR2: SGHNT, YYREEE (reference sequence). This CDR3 has 15 residues. The CDR3 DNA reads as TGTGCCAGCAAATACGCAGCGGGAGTGTTAGACGAGCAGTACTTC. As protein: CASKYAAGVLDEQYF.

V usage is TRBV9 and J usage is TRBJ1-5; D not certain. The germline V gene encodes CDR1 SGDLS and CDR2 YYNGEE. The CDR3 is 13 residues long. Trimming cost V 0 bases and J 7 bases, with 8 bases left between them. The CDR3 region is CASSVGSGQPQHF. The CDR3, as DNA: TGTGCCAGCAGCGTAGGATCGGGGCAGCCCCAGCATTTT.

This clone was observed once. V usage is TRBV7-3 and J usage is TRBJ2-3; D not certain. CDR1 is SGHTA, CDR2 FQGTGA, per germline. The CDR3 runs 14 residues. The germline V and J ends were trimmed by 5 bases and 2 bases, with 11 bases remaining between them. The chain's CDR3 is CASSDPRNTDTQYF. CDR3 in DNA: TGTGCCAGCAGCGACCCTAGAAACACAGATACGCAGTATTTT.